This T cell receptor beta chain stems from a study of a mutant IDH1 vaccine in newly diagnosed glioma. Study-wide context: Treated patients showed a male proportion of about 60%, a female proportion of about 38%, and a mean age of 40.4 years. Earlier care involved radiotherapy, temozolomide, or both, and the majority received both. Findings and limits, study-wide: Altogether, around 93% of patients exhibited vaccine-induced immune responses.

The time point was: baseline, week 1 (first vaccination visit). Treatment given: pre-vaccination baseline after standard-of-care therapy. Donor tumors were new WHO grade 3 or 4 IDH1-mutant, ATRX-lost astrocytomas. About this clone itself: Its matching antigen is unknown.

Germline V lookup: CDR1 KGHSH, CDR2 LQKENI. This CDR3 has 13 residues. Trimming left V 5 bases short and J 6 bases short, with 11 bases between. Assay: immunoSEQ multiplex PCR; the TCRdb copy retains only in-frame clones and omits some. Altogether some 68,000 clones are present, around 79% being singletons, with the ten largest covering 8.2%. The J gene is TRBJ2-1, the V gene TRBV18, with a weak D call TRBD1 (5 bases). Sequencing was performed on PBMCs, taken from a glioma patient treated with radiotherapy, temozolomide or both. The TCR sequence derives from a man in his forties or fifties with glioma. This CDR3 reads CASSTNQGNEQFF. In DNA form, the CDR3 reads TGTGCCAGCTCAACTAACCAGGGCAATGAGCAGTTCTTC.